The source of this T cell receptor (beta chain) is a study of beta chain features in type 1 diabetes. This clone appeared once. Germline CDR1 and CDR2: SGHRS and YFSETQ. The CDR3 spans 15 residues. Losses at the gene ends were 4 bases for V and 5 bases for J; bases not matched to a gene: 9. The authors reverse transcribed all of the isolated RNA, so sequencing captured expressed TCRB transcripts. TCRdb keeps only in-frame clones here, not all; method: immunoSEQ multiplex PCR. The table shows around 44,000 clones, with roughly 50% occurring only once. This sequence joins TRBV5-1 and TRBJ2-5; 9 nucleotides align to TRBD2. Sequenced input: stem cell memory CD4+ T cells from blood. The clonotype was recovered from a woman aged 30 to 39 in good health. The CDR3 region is CASSVGSGRGETQYF. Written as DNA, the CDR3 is TGCGCCAGCAGCGTCGGTAGCGGGAGAGGGGAGACCCAGTACTTC.